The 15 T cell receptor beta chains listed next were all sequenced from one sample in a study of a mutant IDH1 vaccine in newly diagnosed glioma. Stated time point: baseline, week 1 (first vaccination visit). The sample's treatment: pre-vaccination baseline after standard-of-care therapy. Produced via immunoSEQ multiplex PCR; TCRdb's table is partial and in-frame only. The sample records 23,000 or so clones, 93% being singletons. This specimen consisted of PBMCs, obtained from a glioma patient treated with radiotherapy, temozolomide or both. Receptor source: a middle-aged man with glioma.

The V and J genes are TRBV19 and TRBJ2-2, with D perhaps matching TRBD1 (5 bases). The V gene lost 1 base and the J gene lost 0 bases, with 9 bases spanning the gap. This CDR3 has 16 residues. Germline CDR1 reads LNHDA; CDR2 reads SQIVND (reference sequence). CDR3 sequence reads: CASSIGAGTNTGELFF. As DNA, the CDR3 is TGTGCCAGTAGTATAGGGGCAGGGACGAACACCGGGGAGCTGTTTTTT.

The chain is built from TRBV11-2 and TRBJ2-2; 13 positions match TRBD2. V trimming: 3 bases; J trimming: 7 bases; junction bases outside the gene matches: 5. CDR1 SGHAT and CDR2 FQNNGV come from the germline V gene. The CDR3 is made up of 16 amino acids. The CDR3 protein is CASSLWTSGGGGELFF. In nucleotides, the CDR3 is TGTGCCAGCAGCTTGTGGACTAGCGGGGGTGGCGGGGAGCTGTTTTTT. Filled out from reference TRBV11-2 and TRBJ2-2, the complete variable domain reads EAGVAQSPRYKIIEKRQSVAFWCNPISGHATLYWYQQILGQGPKLLIQFQNNGVVDDSQLPKDRFSAERLKGVDSTLKIQPAKLEDSAVYLCASSLWTSGGGGELFFGEGSRLTVL.

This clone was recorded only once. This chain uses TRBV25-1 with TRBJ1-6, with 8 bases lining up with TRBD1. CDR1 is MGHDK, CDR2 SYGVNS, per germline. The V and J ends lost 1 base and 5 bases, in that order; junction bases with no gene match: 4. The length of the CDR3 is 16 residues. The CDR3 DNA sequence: TGTGCCAGCAGTGAATGGACAGGGTTTGATAATTCACCCCTCCACTTT. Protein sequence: CASSEWTGFDNSPLHF. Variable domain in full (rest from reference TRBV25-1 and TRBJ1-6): EADIYQTPRYLVIGTGKKITLECSQTMGHDKMYWYQQDPGMELHLIHYSYGVNSTEKGDLSSESTVSRIRTEHFPLTLESARPSHTSQYLCASSEWTGFDNSPLHFGNGTRLTVT.

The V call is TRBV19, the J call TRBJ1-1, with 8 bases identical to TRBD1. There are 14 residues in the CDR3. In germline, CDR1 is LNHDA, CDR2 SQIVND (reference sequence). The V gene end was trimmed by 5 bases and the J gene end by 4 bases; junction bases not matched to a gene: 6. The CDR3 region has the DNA TGTGCCAGTAGTCCAAGCACAGGGGGCACTGAAGCTTTCTTT. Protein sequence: CASSPSTGGTEAFF. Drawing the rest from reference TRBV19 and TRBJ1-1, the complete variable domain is DGGITQSPKYLFRKEGQNVTLSCEQNLNHDAMYWYRQDPGQGLRLIYYSQIVNDFQKGDIAEGYSVSREKKESFPLTVTSAQKNPTAFYLCASSPSTGGTEAFFGQGTRLTVV.

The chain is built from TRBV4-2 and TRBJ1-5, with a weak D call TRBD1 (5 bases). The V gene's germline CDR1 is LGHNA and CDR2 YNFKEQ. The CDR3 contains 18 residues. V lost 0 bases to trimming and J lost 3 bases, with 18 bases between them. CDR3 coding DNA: TGTGCCAGCAGCCAAGAGGGTACCGCGGGACGCCCCAATCAGCCCCAGCATTTT. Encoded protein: CASSQEGTAGRPNQPQHF.

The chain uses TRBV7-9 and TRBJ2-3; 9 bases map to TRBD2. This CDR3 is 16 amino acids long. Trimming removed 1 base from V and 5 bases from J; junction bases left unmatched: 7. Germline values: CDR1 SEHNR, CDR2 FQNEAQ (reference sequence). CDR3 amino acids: CASSLGALAGQDTQYF. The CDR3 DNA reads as TGTGCCAGCAGCTTAGGGGCGCTAGCGGGGCAAGATACGCAGTATTTT.

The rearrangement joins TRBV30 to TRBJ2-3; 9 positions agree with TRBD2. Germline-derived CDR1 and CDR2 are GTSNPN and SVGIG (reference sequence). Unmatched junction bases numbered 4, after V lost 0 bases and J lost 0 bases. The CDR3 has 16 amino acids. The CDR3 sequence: CAWSVGLAGSTDTQYF. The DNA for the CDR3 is TGTGCCTGGAGTGTAGGTCTAGCGGGGAGCACAGATACGCAGTATTTT.

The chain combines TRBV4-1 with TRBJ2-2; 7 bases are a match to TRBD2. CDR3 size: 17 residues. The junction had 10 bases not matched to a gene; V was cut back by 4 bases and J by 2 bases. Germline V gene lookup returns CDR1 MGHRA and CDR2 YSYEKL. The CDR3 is CASSPSGGGTNTGELFF. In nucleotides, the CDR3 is TGCGCCAGCAGCCCCTCGGGGGGAGGGACTAACACCGGGGAGCTGTTTTTT.

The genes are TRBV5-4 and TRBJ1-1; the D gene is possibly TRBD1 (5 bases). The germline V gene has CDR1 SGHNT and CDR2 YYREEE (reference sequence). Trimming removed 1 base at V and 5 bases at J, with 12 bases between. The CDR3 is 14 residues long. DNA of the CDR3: TGTGCCAGCAGCTTGCTTCGGGGGGGGACTGAAGCTTTCTTT. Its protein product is CASSLLRGGTEAFF.

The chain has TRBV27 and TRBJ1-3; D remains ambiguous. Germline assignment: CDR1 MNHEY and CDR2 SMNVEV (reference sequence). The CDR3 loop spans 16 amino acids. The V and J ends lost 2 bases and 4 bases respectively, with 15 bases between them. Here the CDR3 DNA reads TGTGCCAGCAGTTTAAGCTCCAGGCCGGGGGGAAACACCATATATTTT. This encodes CASSLSSRPGGNTIYF.

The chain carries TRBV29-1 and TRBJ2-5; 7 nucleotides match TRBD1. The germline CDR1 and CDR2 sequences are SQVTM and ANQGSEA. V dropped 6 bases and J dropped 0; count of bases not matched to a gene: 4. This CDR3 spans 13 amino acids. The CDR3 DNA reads TGCAGCGTCACCGGGACAGACCAAGAGACCCAGTACTTC. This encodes CSVTGTDQETQYF.

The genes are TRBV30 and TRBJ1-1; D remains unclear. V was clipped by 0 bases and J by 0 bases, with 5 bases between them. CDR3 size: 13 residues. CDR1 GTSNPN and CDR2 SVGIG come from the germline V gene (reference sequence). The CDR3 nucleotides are TGTGCCTGGAGTGTACTTATGAACACTGAAGCTTTCTTT. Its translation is CAWSVLMNTEAFF.

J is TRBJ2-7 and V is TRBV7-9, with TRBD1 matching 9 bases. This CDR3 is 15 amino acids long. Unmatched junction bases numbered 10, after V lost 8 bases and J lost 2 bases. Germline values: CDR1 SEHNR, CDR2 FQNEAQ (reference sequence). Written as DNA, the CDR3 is TGTGCCAGCGACTCTCCGGACAGGGGCGCCTACGAGCAGTACTTC. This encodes CASDSPDRGAYEQYF.

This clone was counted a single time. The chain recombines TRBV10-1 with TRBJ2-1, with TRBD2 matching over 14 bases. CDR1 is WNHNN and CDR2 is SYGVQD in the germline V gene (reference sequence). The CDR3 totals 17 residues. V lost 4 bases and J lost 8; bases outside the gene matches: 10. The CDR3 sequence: CASSAPSGTSGSYEQFF. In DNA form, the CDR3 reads TGCGCCAGCAGTGCCCCCTCTGGGACTAGCGGGAGCTATGAGCAGTTCTTC.

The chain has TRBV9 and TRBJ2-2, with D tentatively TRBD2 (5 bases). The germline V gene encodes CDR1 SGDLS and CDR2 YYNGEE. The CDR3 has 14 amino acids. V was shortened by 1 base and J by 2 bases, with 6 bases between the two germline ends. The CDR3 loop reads CASSVSGNTGELFF. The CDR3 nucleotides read TGTGCCAGCAGCGTAAGCGGAAACACCGGGGAGCTGTTTTTT.